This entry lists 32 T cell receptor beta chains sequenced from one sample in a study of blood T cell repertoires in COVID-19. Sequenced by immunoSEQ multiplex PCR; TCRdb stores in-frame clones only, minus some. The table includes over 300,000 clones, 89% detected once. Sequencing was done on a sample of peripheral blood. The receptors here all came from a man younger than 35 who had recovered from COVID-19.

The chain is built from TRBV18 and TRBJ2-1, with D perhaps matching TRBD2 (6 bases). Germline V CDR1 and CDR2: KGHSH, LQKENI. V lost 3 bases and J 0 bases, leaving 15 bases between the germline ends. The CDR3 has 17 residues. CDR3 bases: TGTGCCAGCTCACCTTCCCGGACTACCAGCTCCTACAATGAGCAGTTCTTC. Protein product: CASSPSRTTSSYNEQFF.

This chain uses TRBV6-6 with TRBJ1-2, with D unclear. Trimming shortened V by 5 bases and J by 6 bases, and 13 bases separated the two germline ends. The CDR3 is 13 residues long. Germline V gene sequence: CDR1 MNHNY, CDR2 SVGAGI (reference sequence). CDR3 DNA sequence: TGTGCCAGCAGTCCCGATGAGGGTCATGGCTACACCTTC. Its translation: CASSPDEGHGYTF.

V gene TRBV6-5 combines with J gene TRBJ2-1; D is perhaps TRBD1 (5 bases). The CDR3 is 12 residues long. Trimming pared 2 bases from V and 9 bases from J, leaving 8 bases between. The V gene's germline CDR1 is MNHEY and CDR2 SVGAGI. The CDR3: CASSYLDSEQFF. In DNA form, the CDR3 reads TGTGCCAGCAGTTACCTAGACAGTGAGCAGTTCTTC.

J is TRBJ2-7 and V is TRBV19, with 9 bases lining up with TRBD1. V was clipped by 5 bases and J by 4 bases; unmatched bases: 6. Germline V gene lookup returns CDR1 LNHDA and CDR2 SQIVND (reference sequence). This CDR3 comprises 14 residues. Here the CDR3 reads CASSGSTGGYEQYF. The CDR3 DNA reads TGTGCCAGTAGTGGGTCGACAGGGGGGTACGAGCAGTACTTC.

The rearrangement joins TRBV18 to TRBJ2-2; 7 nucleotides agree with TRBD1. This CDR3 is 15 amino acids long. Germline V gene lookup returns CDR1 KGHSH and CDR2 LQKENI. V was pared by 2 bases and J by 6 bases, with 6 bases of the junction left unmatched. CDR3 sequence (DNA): TGTGCCAGCTCACCAGCAACGACAGGGCCCGGGGAGCTGTTTTTT. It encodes CASSPATTGPGELFF.

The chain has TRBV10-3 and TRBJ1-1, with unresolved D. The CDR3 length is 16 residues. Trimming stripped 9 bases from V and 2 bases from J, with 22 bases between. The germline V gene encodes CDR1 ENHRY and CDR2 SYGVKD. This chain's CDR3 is CAIEAAEGKGNTEAFF. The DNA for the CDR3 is TGTGCCATAGAAGCCGCGGAGGGAAAAGGTAACACTGAAGCTTTCTTT.

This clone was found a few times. In DNA, the CDR3 is TGTGCCAGCTCACCCCGCGGGACTAGCGTCAATGAGCAGTTCTTC. The encoded protein is CASSPRGTSVNEQFF. This chain joins TRBV18 and TRBJ2-1; TRBD2 matches at 10 bases. Germline trimming cut 3 bases from V and 6 bases from J; bases unmatched to any gene: 5. CDR1 and CDR2 from the germline V gene are KGHSH and LQKENI. The CDR3 consists of 15 residues.

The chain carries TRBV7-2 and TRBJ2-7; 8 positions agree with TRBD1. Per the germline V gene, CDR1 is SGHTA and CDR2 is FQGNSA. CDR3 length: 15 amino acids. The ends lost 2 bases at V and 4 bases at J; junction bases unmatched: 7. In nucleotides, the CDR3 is TGTGCCAGCAGCTTATTCGACAGGGGAGGATACGAGCAGTACTTC. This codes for CASSLFDRGGYEQYF.

Here the CDR3 DNA reads TGTGCCATCAGTGGACAGGAAAATCAGCCCCAGCATTTT. This translates into CAISGQENQPQHF. The V and J genes are TRBV10-3 and TRBJ1-5; a weak D match, TRBD1 (6 bases). Germline V CDR1 and CDR2: ENHRY, SYGVKD. The CDR3 covers 13 residues. V was clipped by 4 bases and J by 4 bases, with 8 bases between them.

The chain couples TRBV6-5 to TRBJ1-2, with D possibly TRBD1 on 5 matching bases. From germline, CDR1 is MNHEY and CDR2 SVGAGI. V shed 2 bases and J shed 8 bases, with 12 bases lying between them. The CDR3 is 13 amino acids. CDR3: CASSYGAADGYTF. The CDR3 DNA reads TGTGCCAGCAGTTACGGGGCAGCTGACGGCTACACCTTC.

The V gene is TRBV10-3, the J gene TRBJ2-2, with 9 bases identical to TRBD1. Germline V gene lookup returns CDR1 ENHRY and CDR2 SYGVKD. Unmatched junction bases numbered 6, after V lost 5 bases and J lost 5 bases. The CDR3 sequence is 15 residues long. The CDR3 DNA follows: TGTGCCATCAGTCTCCGGGACAGGGTAACCGGGGAGCTGTTTTTT. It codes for CAISLRDRVTGELFF.

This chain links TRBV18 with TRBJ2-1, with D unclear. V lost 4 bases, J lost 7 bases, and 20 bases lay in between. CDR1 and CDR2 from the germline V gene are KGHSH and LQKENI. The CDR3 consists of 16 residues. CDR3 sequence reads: CASSQLDPISYNEQFF. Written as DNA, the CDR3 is TGTGCCAGCTCACAGTTAGACCCGATTAGCTATAATGAGCAGTTCTTC. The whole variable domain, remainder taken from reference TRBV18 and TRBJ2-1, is NAGVMQNPRHLVRRRGQEARLRCSPMKGHSHVYWYRQLPEEGLKFMVYLQKENIIDESGMPKERFSAEFPKEGPSILRIQQVVRGDSAAYFCASSQLDPISYNEQFFGPGTRLTVL.

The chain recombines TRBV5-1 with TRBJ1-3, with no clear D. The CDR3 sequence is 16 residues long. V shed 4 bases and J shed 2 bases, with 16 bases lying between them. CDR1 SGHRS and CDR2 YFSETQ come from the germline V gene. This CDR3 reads CASSPRGEHTGNTIYF. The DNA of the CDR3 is TGCGCCAGCAGCCCCCGGGGAGAGCATACTGGAAACACCATATATTTT.

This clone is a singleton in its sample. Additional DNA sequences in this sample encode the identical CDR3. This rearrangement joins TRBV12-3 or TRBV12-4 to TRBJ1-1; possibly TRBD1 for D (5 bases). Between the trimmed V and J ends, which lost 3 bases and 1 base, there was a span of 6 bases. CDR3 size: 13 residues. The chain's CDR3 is CASSLQGNTEAFF. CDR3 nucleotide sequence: TGTGCCAGCAGTTTGCAGGGGAACACTGAAGCTTTCTTT.

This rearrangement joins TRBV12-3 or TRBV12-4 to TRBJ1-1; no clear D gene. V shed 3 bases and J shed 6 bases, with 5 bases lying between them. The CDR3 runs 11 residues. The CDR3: CASSFPAEAFF. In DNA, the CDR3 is TGTGCCAGCAGTTTCCCGGCTGAAGCTTTCTTT.

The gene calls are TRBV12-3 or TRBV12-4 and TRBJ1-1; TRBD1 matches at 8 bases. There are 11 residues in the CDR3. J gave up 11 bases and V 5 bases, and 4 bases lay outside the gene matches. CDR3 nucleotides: TGTGCCAGCAGTCAGGGGGCTAGGGCTTTCTTT. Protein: CASSQGARAFF.

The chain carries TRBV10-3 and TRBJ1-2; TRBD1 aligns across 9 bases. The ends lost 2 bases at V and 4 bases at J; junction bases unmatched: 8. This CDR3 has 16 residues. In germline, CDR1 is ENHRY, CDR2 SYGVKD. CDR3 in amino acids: CAISEASQGAAYGYTF. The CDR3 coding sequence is TGTGCCATCAGTGAGGCCTCACAGGGGGCGGCCTATGGCTACACCTTC.

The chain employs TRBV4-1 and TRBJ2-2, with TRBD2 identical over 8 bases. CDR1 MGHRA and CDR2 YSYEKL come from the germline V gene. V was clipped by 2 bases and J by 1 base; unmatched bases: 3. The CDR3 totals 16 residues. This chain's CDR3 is CASSQLAGWNTGELFF. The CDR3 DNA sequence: TGCGCCAGCAGCCAACTAGCGGGTTGGAACACCGGGGAGCTGTTTTTT.

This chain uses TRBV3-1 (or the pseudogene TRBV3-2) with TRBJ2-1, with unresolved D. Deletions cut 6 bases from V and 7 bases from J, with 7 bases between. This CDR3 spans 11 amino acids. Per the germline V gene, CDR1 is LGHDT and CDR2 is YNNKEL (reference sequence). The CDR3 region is CASRKYNEQFF. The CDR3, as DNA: TGTGCCAGCAGAAAATATAATGAGCAGTTCTTC.

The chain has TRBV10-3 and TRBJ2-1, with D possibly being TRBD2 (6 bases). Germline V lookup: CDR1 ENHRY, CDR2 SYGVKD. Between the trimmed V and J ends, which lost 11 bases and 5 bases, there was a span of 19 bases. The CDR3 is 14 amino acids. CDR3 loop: CASTSGLGNNEQFF. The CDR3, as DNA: TGTGCCTCGACGTCGGGACTCGGAAACAATGAGCAGTTCTTC.

The CDR3 loop reads CASIDRGSNQPQHF. The CDR3 nucleotides read TGTGCCAGTATCGACAGGGGGAGCAATCAGCCCCAGCATTTT. This chain uses TRBV19 with TRBJ1-5; 9 bases match TRBD1. After removal of 7 bases from V and 1 base from J, the junction contained 2 bases not matched to a gene. This CDR3 spans 14 amino acids. Germline loops: CDR1 LNHDA, CDR2 SQIVND (reference sequence).

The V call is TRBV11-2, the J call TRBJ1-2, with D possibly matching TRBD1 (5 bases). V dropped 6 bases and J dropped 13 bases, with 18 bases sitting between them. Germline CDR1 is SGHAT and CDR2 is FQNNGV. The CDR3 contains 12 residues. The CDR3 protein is CASSQGQTRSTF. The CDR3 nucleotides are TGTGCCAGCAGTCAGGGTCAGACTAGGAGCACCTTC.

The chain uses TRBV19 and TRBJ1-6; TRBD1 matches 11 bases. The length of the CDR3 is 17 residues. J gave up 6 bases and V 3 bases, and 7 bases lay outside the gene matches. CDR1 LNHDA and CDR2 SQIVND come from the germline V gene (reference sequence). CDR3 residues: CASSIRTGGDRNSPLHF. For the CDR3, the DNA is TGTGCCAGTAGTATTCGGACAGGGGGCGACCGTAATTCACCCCTCCACTTT. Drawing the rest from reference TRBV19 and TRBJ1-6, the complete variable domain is DGGITQSPKYLFRKEGQNVTLSCEQNLNHDAMYWYRQDPGQGLRLIYYSQIVNDFQKGDIAEGYSVSREKKESFPLTVTSAQKNPTAFYLCASSIRTGGDRNSPLHFGNGTRLTVT.

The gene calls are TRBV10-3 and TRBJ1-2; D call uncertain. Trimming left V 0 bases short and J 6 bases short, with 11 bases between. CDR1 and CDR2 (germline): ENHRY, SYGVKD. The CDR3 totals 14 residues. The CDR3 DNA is TGTGCCATCAGTGAGTCTCCTGGCGGGGATGGCTACACCTTC. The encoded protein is CAISESPGGDGYTF.

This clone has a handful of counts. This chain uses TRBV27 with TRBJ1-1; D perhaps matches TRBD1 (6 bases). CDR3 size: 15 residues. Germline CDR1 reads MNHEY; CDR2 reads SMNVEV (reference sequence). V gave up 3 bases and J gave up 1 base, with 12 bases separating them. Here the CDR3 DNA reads TGTGCCAGCAGTTTTACAGGGAAGGGGAACACTGAAGCTTTCTTT. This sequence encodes CASSFTGKGNTEAFF.

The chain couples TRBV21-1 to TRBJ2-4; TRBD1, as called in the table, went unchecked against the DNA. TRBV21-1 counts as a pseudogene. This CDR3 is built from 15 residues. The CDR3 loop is CASRATTGHNGIQYF. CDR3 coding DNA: TGTGCCAGCAGAGCTACGACAGGCCATAATGGAATTCAGTACTTC.

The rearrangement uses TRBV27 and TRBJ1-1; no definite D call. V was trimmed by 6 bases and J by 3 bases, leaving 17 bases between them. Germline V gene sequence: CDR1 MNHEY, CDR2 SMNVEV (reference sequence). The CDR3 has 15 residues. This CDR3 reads CASSIERELYTEAFF. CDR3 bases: TGTGCCAGCAGCATCGAGCGGGAGCTATACACTGAAGCTTTCTTT.

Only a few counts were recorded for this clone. Written as DNA, the CDR3 is TGTGCCAGCAGCTACAGGGAGACCTACGAGCAGTACTTC. Encoded protein: CASSYRETYEQYF. The chain links TRBV6-5 to TRBJ2-7; possible D gene TRBD1, 6 bases. Per the germline V gene, CDR1 is MNHEY and CDR2 is SVGAGI. The CDR3 is 13 residues long. With 6 bases removed from V and 2 bases from J, the gap between germline ends came to 11 bases.

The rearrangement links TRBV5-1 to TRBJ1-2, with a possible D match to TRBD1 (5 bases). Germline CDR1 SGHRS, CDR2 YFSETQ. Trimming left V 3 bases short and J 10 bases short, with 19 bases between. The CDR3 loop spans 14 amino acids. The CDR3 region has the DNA TGCGCCAGCAGCTCCGGGGGGAATTTGGATGACTACACCTTC. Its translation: CASSSGGNLDDYTF.

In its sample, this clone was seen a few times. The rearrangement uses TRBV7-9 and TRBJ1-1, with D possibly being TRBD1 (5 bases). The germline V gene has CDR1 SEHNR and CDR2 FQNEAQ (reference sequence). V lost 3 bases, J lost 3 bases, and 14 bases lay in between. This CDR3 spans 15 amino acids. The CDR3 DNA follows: TGTGCCAGCAGCTTGTATGGGCCGGGGGACACTGAAGCTTTCTTT. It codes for CASSLYGPGDTEAFF.

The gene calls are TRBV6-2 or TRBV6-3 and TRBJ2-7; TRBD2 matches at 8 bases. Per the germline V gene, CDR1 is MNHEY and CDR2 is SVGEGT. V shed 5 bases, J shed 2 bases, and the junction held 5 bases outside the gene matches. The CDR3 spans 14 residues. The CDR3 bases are TGTGCCAGCAGTCCGGGACTAGGGCCCTACGAGCAGTACTTC. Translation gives CASSPGLGPYEQYF.

CDR3: CASSGGLAVSYNEQFF. The DNA for the CDR3 is TGTGCCAGCAGCGGGGGACTAGCTGTCTCCTACAATGAGCAGTTCTTC. The V and J genes are TRBV3-1 (or the pseudogene TRBV3-2) and TRBJ2-1, with 9 bases fitting TRBD2. The germline gives CDR1 LGHDT, CDR2 YNNKEL (reference sequence). The CDR3 has 16 residues. V shed 5 bases, J shed 0 bases, and the junction held 5 bases outside the gene matches.